A selection of T cell receptor beta chains follows, all from one sample in a study of Ad26.COV2.S vaccination and SARS-CoV-2 variants. Some clones are missing from TCRdb's copy, which holds only in-frame ones; the method was immunoSEQ multiplex PCR. This sample has under 300,000 clones, with around 88% found just once. Sequencing used peripheral blood, obtained in a trial of Ad26.COV2.S vaccine versus placebo. The source of these receptors is a person between 18 and 60 years old who received the Ad26.COV2.S COVID-19 vaccine or a placebo. CDR3s include the opening cysteine and the closing phenylalanine or tryptophan. The D gene is left open where the match is weak. The size entry is marked missing in some rows and otherwise reads once, few, many or a size class.

TRBJ1-5 NA TRBV3-1/TRBV3-2 NA TGTGCCAGCAGCCAAGAAGGACGGGGAGTAAATCAGCCCCAGCATTTT CASSQEGRGVNQPQHF
TRBJ2-7 NA TRBV3-1/TRBV3-2 TRBD2 TGTGCCAGCAGCCGGCGGGGGAGCTACGAGCAGTACTTC CASSRRGSYEQYF
TRBJ2-5 NA TRBV7-9 NA TGTGCCAGCACTCCCGGTGGGTCGGAGGAAGAGACCCAGTACTTC CASTPGGSEEETQYF
TRBJ1-4 NA TRBV5-8 NA TGTGCCAGCAGCCTACCCATGAGCGAAGAAAAACTGTTTTTT CASSLPMSEEKLFF
TRBJ1-1 NA TRBV7-3 NA TGTGCCAGCAGCTTTTTGGGACCTCCGACTGAAGCTTTCTTT CASSFLGPPTEAFF
TRBJ2-5 NA TRBV7-2 NA TGTGCCAGCAGCTTAGAGCCAGGGCAAGAGACCCAGTACTTC CASSLEPGQETQYF
TRBJ1-1 few TRBV2 NA TGTGCCAGCAGCTCCGGGGGTGAAGCTTTCTTT CASSSGGEAFF
TRBJ2-1 few TRBV30 TRBD1 TGTGCCTGGACGGACAGGGTACCCTACAATGAGCAGTTCTTC CAWTDRVPYNEQFF
TRBJ2-2 few TRBV24-1 NA TGTGCCACCAGTGATTTGTCAGGAGCGAACACCGGGGAGCTGTTTTTT CATSDLSGANTGELFF
TRBJ1-2 NA TRBV29-1 NA TGCAGCGTTCGGACGGATTTCTATGGCTACACCTTC CSVRTDFYGYTF
TRBJ2-1 NA TRBV2 NA TGTGCCAGCAACGGCGGAACGTACAATGAGCAGTTCTTC CASNGGTYNEQFF
TRBJ1-4 few TRBV30 TRBD1 TGTGCCTGGAGTGGTGGACAGGGGACTGAAAAACTGTTTTTT CAWSGGQGTEKLFF
TRBJ2-3 NA TRBV7-8 TRBD1 TGTGCCAGCAGCTTAGACAGGGGAAGTCCAGATACGCAGTATTTT CASSLDRGSPDTQYF
TRBJ1-1 NA TRBV6-2/TRBV6-3 NA TGTGCCAGCAGTTACACCAGGGTCATGAACACTGAAGCTTTCTTT CASSYTRVMNTEAFF
TRBJ2-2 NA TRBV7-2 NA TGTGCCAGCAGAACGACAGGGAACACCGGGGAGCTGTTTTTT CASRTTGNTGELFF
TRBJ1-5 NA TRBV7-8 NA TGTGCCAGCAGCTTAGAGATGGCAGGGGTGAATCAGCCCCAGCATTTT CASSLEMAGVNQPQHF
TRBJ2-1 NA TRBV25-1 NA TGTGCCCGGACCAAGCGGAGCGAGGCGTACAATGAGCAGTTCTTC CARTKRSEAYNEQFF
TRBJ2-7 NA TRBV2 TRBD2 TGTGCCAGTACGGGGGGGCTCCACGAGCAGTACTTC CASTGGLHEQYF
TRBJ1-4 NA TRBV9 NA TGTGCCAGCAGCCGGCCAGGGGATACTAATGAAAAACTGTTTTTT CASSRPGDTNEKLFF
TRBJ1-6 few TRBV5-5 TRBD1 TGTGCCAGCAGCTTGGAGACAGGGGGCGCCGACTATAATTCACCCCTCCACTTT CASSLETGGADYNSPLHF
TRBJ2-3 NA TRBV9 TRBD2 TGTGCCAGCAGCATCTGGACTAGCGGTCCCACAGATACGCAGTATTTT CASSIWTSGPTDTQYF
TRBJ1-2 once TRBV12-5 NA TGTGCTAGTGGTTCCGGGGGTTTCTATGGCTACACCTTC CASGSGGFYGYTF
TRBJ2-4 NA TRBV5-1 NA TGCGCCAGCAGCCCGGACCTTGGGACCAAAAACATTCAGTACTTC CASSPDLGTKNIQYF
TRBJ1-4 NA TRBV5-4 NA TGTGCCAGCAGCTCCGGGCCCGGGACAAGTGGCGAAAAACTGTTTTTT CASSSGPGTSGEKLFF
TRBJ2-5 NA TRBV6-5 NA TGTGCCAGCAGTTCCCCAATTTGGAGGGAGACCCAGTACTTC CASSSPIWRETQYF
TRBJ2-4 NA TRBV19 NA TGTGCCAGTAGTACCAACGGAGGGGCGGGAAACATTCAGTACTTC CASSTNGGAGNIQYF
TRBJ1-6 NA TRBV4-1 NA TGCGCCAGCAGCCAAGTATTCGCCAGTGCAAGCCCAGCACCCCTCCACTTT CASSQVFASASPAPLHF
TRBJ1-4 NA TRBV19 NA TGTGCCAGTAGGACCGACAGGTATAATGAAAAACTGTTTTTT CASRTDRYNEKLFF
TRBJ2-3 NA TRBV6-6 NA TGTGCCAGCAGTTTGGTAATGACAGATACGCAGTATTTT CASSLVMTDTQYF
TRBJ2-1 NA TRBV24-1 TRBD1 TGTGCCACCAGTGAACCGGGACAGCACAATGAGCAGTTCTTC CATSEPGQHNEQFF
TRBJ2-5 few TRBV5-1 NA TGCGCCAGCAGCTTGGGCAGGGGTAGAGAGACCCAGTACTTC CASSLGRGRETQYF
TRBJ2-1 NA TRBV4-1 NA TGCGCCAGCAGCCAAAGTGGGTGGGGGTCAGGTGTGAATGAGCAGTTCTTC CASSQSGWGSGVNEQFF
TRBJ1-1 NA TRBV9 NA TGTGCCAGCAGCCCCCCGCCCCCCCACACTGAAGCTTTCTTT CASSPPPPHTEAFF
TRBJ1-4 once TRBV4-3 NA TGCGCCAGCAGCCAAGGCGCAAGCAGGACTAATGAAAAACTGTTTTTT CASSQGASRTNEKLFF
TRBJ1-2 once TRBV12-3/TRBV12-4 TRBD1 TGTGCCAGCAGTTTACCAGACAGGGCTGGCTACACCTTC CASSLPDRAGYTF
TRBJ1-3 NA TRBV5-4 NA TGTGCCAGCAGCTTGGAACAGGGCCTAAACACCATATATTTT CASSLEQGLNTIYF
TRBJ2-7 NA TRBV5-1 NA TGCGCCAGCAGACGAGTAGAACAGAACTACGAGCAGTACTTC CASRRVEQNYEQYF
TRBJ2-1 NA TRBV4-1 NA TGCGCCAGCAGCCAATTGGGGTTGAGGTCCAATGAGCAGTTCTTC CASSQLGLRSNEQFF
TRBJ1-1 NA TRBV4-2 NA TGTGCCAGCAGCCAATCCGACAGGAACACTGAAGCTTTCTTT CASSQSDRNTEAFF
TRBJ2-1 NA TRBV24-1 TRBD1 TGTGCCACCAGTGATAGGACAGGGTACTCCTACAATGAGCAGTTCTTC CATSDRTGYSYNEQFF
TRBJ2-5 NA TRBV18 NA TGTGCCAGCTCACCCGGACCCCAAGAGACCCAGTACTTC CASSPGPQETQYF
TRBJ2-7 NA TRBV5-1 TRBD1 TGCGCCAGCAGCTTGGCTACGGGACAGGGGCCCTACGAGCAGTACTTC CASSLATGQGPYEQYF
TRBJ1-2 NA TRBV19 TRBD1 TGTGCCAGTATCCCGGGACAGGGGGCGCTTAGCGGCTACACCTTC CASIPGQGALSGYTF
TRBJ2-3 NA TRBV5-4 NA TGTGCCAGCAGCTTGGCGGGGCGTAGGTTGGATACGCAGTATTTT CASSLAGRRLDTQYF
TRBJ2-1 NA TRBV6-1 NA TGTGCCAGCAGTGAATATATGGGGGTTTCCAATGAGCAGTTCTTC CASSEYMGVSNEQFF
TRBJ1-1 NA TRBV25-1 NA TGTGCCAGCAGTGAATCCCTCGCCGGGAACACTGAAGCTTTCTTT CASSESLAGNTEAFF
TRBJ1-4 few TRBV19 NA TGTGCCAGTAGTAGGGAGTTAACTGAAAAACTGTTTTTT CASSRELTEKLFF
TRBJ2-4 NA TRBV12-3/TRBV12-4 TRBD1 TGTGCCAGCAACCCGACAGGGGGATACATTCAGTACTTC CASNPTGGYIQYF
TRBJ2-3 NA TRBV30 TRBD1 TGTGCGGAGGGACAGGGGGCCTTCACAGATACGCAGTATTTT CAEGQGAFTDTQYF
TRBJ1-1 NA TRBV19 NA TGTGCCAGTAGTATTGGAAGAGGGGGCACTGAAGCTTTCTTT CASSIGRGGTEAFF